This T cell receptor beta chain was sequenced during a study of cytomegalovirus exposure and HLA in healthy donors. V shed 3 bases and J shed 1 base, with 12 bases lying between them. This CDR3 contains 14 residues. Germline V gene lookup returns CDR1 GTSNPN and CDR2 SVGIG (reference sequence). Study-level results: In the analysis, some V segments, TRBV6-2 and TRBV6-3 included, were excluded as indistinguishable.

With regard to this clone: Its target is unknown.

With 60 Vbeta and 13 Jbeta primers, the PCR was carried out. TCRdb's table, derived via immunoSEQ multiplex PCR, lists solely in-frame clones and lacks some. The table lists 100,000 to 150,000 clones, roughly 78% of them singletons. Each donor's status was that of a healthy bone marrow donor. The TCR comes from a man between 25 and 39 years old in good health and CMV-seropositive. V usage is TRBV30 and J usage is TRBJ2-5; perhaps TRBD2 as D (7 bases). Input material: PBMCs. CDR3 nucleotides: TGTGCCTGGAGGGTAGGGGGGGGCCAAGAGACCCAGTACTTC. Protein product: CAWRVGGGQETQYF.